This entry is about one T cell receptor beta chain. Antigen unknown. TCRdb recomputed calls from the RT-PCR reads with MiXCR, one row per CDR3 protein. This table holds some 20,000 distinct CDR3 sequences, roughly 75% found once. The CDR3 extends over 17 amino acids. Trimming removed 4 bases at V and 0 bases at J, with 16 bases between. Germline CDR1 is MNHEY and CDR2 is SVGAGI. These data originate in a study of yellow fever vaccine responses in identical twins. Overall study findings and caveats: Vaccine T cell responses of twins reportedly seemed partly convergent and partly personalized.

This sequence originates from a woman between 18 and 29 years old who received the yellow fever vaccine. The chain employs TRBV6-5 and TRBJ2-1; D is possibly TRBD2 (5 bases). The source material was T cells from blood (PBMCs), unsorted or a sorted subset (not recorded which), sampled before or after yellow fever vaccination (not recorded which). The chain's CDR3 is CASSSVLGVASYNEQFF. The CDR3 bases are TGTGCCAGCAGTTCCGTACTAGGTGTGGCCTCCTACAATGAGCAGTTCTTC.